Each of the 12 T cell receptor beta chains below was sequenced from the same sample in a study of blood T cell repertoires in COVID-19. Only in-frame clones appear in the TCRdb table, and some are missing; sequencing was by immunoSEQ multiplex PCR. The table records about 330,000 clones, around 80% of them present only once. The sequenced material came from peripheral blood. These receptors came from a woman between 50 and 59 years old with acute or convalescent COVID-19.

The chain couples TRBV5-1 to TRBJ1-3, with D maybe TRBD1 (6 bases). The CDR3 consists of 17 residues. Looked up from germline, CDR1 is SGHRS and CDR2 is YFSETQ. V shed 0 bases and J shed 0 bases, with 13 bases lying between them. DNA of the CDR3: TGCGCCAGCAGCTTGGGACAGGCCTTCTACTCTGGAAACACCATATATTTT. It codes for CASSLGQAFYSGNTIYF. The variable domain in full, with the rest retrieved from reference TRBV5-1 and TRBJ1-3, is KAGVTQTPRYLIKTRGQQVTLSCSPISGHRSVSWYQQTPGQGLQFLFEYFSETQRNKGNFPGRFSGRQFSNSRSEMNVSTLELGDSALYLCASSLGQAFYSGNTIYFGEGSWLTVV.

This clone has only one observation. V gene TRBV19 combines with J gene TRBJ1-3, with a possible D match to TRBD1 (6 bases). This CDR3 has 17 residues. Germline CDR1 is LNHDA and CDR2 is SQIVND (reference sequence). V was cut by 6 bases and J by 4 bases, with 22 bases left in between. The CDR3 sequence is CASRALYRADKGNTIYF. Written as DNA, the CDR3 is TGTGCCAGTAGGGCCCTTTACAGGGCCGATAAAGGAAACACCATATATTTT.

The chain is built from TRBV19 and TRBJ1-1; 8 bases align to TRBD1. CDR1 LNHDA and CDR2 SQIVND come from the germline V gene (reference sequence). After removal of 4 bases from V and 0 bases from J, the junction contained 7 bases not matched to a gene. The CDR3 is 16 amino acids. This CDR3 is CASSTAGGRLNTEAFF. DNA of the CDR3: TGTGCCAGTAGTACGGCAGGGGGCCGATTGAACACTGAAGCTTTCTTT.

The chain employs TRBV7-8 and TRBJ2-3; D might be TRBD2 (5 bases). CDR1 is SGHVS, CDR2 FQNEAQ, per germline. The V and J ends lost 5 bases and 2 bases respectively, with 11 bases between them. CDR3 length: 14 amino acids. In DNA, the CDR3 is TGTGCCAGCAGCCCCCAGACTACCACAGATACGCAGTATTTT. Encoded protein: CASSPQTTTDTQYF.

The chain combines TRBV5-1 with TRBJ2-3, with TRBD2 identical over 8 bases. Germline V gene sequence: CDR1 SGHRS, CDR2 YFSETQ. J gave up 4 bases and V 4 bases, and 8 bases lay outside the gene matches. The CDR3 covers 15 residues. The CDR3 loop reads CASSISTAGADTQYF. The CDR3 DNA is TGCGCCAGCAGCATATCAACAGCGGGAGCAGATACGCAGTATTTT.

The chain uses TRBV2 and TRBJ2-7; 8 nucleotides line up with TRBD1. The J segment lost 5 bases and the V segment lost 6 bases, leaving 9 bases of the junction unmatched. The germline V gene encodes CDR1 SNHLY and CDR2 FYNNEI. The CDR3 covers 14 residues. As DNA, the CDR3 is TGTGCCAGCAGGAGCCGGACAGGGCCCCACGAGCAGTACTTC. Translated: CASRSRTGPHEQYF.

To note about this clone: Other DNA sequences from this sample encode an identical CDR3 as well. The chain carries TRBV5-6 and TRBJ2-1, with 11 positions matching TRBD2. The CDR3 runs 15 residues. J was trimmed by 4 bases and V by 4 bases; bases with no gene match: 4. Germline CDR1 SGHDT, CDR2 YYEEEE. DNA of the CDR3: TGTGCCAGCAGCCCGGGACTAGCGGTTTACAATGAGCAGTTCTTC. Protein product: CASSPGLAVYNEQFF.

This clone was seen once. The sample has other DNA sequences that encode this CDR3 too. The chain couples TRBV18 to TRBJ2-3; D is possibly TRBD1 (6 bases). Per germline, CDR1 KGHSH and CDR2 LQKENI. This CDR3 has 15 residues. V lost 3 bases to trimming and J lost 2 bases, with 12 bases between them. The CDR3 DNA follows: TGTGCCAGCTCACCGCAACAGGGAAACACAGATACGCAGTATTTT. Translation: CASSPQQGNTDTQYF.

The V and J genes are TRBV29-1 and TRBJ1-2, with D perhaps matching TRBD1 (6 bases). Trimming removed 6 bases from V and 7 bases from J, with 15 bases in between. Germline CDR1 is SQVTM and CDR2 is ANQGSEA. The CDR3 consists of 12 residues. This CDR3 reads CSVRGSEGGYTF. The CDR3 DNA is TGCAGCGTCAGGGGTAGCGAAGGTGGCTACACCTTC.

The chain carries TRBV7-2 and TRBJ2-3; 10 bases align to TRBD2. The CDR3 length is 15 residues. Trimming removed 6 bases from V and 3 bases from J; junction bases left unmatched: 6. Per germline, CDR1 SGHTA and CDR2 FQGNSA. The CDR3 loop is CASSLTSGPTDTQYF. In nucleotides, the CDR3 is TGTGCCAGCAGTTTGACTAGCGGGCCAACAGATACGCAGTATTTT.

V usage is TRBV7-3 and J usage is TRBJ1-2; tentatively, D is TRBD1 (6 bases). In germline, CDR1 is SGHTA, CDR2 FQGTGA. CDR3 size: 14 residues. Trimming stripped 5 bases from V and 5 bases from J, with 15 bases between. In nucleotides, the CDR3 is TGTGCCAGCAGCCCAAGGCAGGGGCTGTATGGCTACACCTTC. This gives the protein CASSPRQGLYGYTF.

CDR3 in amino acids: CASSPDRGSTGELFF. CDR3 sequence (DNA): TGTGCCAGCAGCCCGGACAGGGGTTCGACCGGGGAGCTGTTTTTT. V usage is TRBV7-3 and J usage is TRBJ2-2, with 9 nucleotides matching TRBD1. There are 15 residues in the CDR3. Germline V lookup: CDR1 SGHTA, CDR2 FQGTGA. Trimming removed 5 bases from V and 5 bases from J; junction bases left unmatched: 6.